The T cell receptor beta chain under discussion was sequenced for a study of cytomegalovirus exposure and HLA in healthy donors. Vbeta (60) and Jbeta (13) primers were used in the PCR. Measured with immunoSEQ multiplex PCR; TCRdb has only the in-frame clones, and not every one. The sample has 100,000 to 150,000 clones; around four fifths are singletons. The V gene's germline CDR1 is MDHEN and CDR2 SYDVKM. V was pared by 1 base and J by 0 bases, with 6 bases between. The length of the CDR3 is 14 residues. This chain uses TRBV28 with TRBJ2-5; D not resolved. This TCR came from a man in his forties in good health and CMV-seronegative. Source material: PBMCs. CDR3: CASSLFPNQETQYF. DNA for the CDR3: TGTGCCAGCAGTTTATTTCCCAACCAAGAGACCCAGTACTTC.